This TCR beta chain is from a study of T-cell memory formation after mild COVID-19. This clonotype was seen once. Its cognate antigen is unknown. MiXCR, applied by TCRdb to the 5' RACE reads, yields one record per CDR3 protein. The sample yields roughly 410,000 distinct CDR3 sequences, around 24% seen once. Study-wide results and caveats: That cross-reactive memory joined was suggested by some responding clones appearing in pre-infection memory. For second-wave clones that peaked at day 37, SARS-CoV-2 specificity went unverified. Those CD4+ clones that contracted were mainly in CM and EM (CD8+ ones in EMRA).

The V end was cut by 3 bases, the J end by 2 bases, with 18 bases between. This CDR3 spans 17 amino acids. The material sequenced was PBMCs or a T cell subset sorted from them (not recorded which). The chain couples TRBV12-3 or TRBV12-4 to TRBJ2-3; tentatively, D is TRBD2 (5 bases). This TCR was recovered from an adult woman who had mild COVID-19 (a few samples of this study predate the infection). Cell type and time point are not known. CDR3 sequence (DNA): TGTGCCAGCAGTTTTCACCCGGCCTCGGGATCCACAGATACGCAGTATTTT. This translates into CASSFHPASGSTDTQYF.